This T cell receptor (beta chain) was sequenced for a study of blood T cell repertoires in COVID-19. Study information: Sources were T cells, B-cell-depleted T cells, or PBMCs; the material itself was cDNA or gDNA.

Authors' analysis steps: Reference gene primer amplification yielded estimated nucleated cell counts. Data came from immunoSEQ multiplex PCR; TCRdb stores just in-frame clones and leaves some out. That table supplies the V and J calls and clone size; D and trimming were determined from the DNA. The sample includes approximately 200,000 clones, 75% to 85% of them seen just once. With V trimmed by 5 bases and J by 7 bases, 15 bases remained unmatched. The CDR3 spans 17 residues. Germline assignment: CDR1 SEHNR and CDR2 FQNEAQ (reference sequence). Participants, 18 to 89 years old, spanned around 25 US areas. Participant-given clinical history determined each cohort assignment.

Sequenced material: PBMCs or T cells enriched from blood (not recorded which). The chain has TRBV7-9 and TRBJ1-2, with TRBD1 matching over 11 bases. The sequence derives from a man aged 40-49 years who had recovered from COVID-19. CDR3 in DNA: TGTGCCAGCAGCGTTTCCGGGACAGGGGGTCCCGGAGGTGGCTACACCTTC. Translated, it gives CASSVSGTGGPGGGYTF.